These 15 T cell receptor beta chains came from one sample sequenced in a study of neurological immune-mediated disorders. One entry per CDR3 protein results from TCRdb running MiXCR on the 5' RACE reads. Here the sample spans just over 50,000 distinct CDR3 sequences, about 3.7% being singletons. The sequenced sample consisted of PBMCs. The receptors were sampled from a man aged 40-50 years with multiple sclerosis.

This clonotype came up many times. The chain recombines TRBV20-1 with TRBJ1-4, with 7 bases identical to TRBD1. Looked up from germline, CDR1 is DFQATT and CDR2 is SNEGSKA (reference sequence). The CDR3 sequence is 15 residues long. The V segment lost 6 bases and the J segment 4 bases; nucleotides outside the gene matches: 11. CDR3 in amino acids: CSASLTGTLNEKLFF. CDR3 nucleotide sequence: TGCAGTGCGAGCTTGACAGGGACCCTTAATGAAAAACTGTTTTTT.

This clonotype occurred many times. CDR3 coding DNA: TGTGCCAGCGCCGTGGACAGGTCCTACAATGAGCAGTTCTTC. Encoded protein: CASAVDRSYNEQFF. V gene TRBV2 combines with J gene TRBJ2-1; 7 nucleotides line up with TRBD1. The ends lost 8 bases at V and 1 base at J; junction bases unmatched: 5. The germline V gene encodes CDR1 SNHLY and CDR2 FYNNEI. The CDR3 runs to 14 residues.

The table lists this clonotype with many counts. The rearrangement joins TRBV28 to TRBJ1-3; D gene unclear. The germline V and J ends were trimmed by 9 bases and 0 bases, with 6 bases remaining between them. CDR1 and CDR2 from the germline V gene are MDHEN and SYDVKM. The CDR3 covers 12 residues. For the CDR3, the DNA is TGTGCCAGTTTAAGCTCTGGAAACACCATATATTTT. Translation: CASLSSGNTIYF.

This clonotype was recorded a few times. A read error is possible here, since a much larger clone lies one base away. The chain joins TRBV3-1 to TRBJ1-2; D gene ambiguous. V lost 5 bases and J 8 bases, leaving 9 bases between the germline ends. Germline V gene data show CDR1 as LGHDT and CDR2 as YNNKEL (reference sequence). The CDR3 extends over 11 amino acids. The CDR3 nucleotides are TGTGCCAGCAGCAAAGTTCACGGCTACACCTTC. Its translation is CASSKVHGYTF.

This clonotype occurred many times. This sequence joins TRBV7-2 and TRBJ2-5; the D is unclear. CDR1 is SGHTA and CDR2 is FQGNSA in the germline V gene. CDR3 length: 13 residues. V lost 5 bases, J lost 5 bases, and 12 bases lay in between. The CDR3 is CASSRAATETQYF. The CDR3 DNA sequence: TGTGCCAGCAGCCGGGCCGCAACGGAGACCCAGTACTTC.

The table lists this clonotype with many counts. This rearrangement joins TRBV5-1 to TRBJ1-1; tentative D call: TRBD1 (5 bases). V lost 0 bases and J lost 3, with 12 bases in between. The CDR3 spans 15 residues. Germline CDR1 reads SGHRS; CDR2 reads YFSETQ. CDR3 nucleotide sequence: TGCGCCAGCAGCTTGGCCGGCGGGGGGGACACTGAAGCTTTCTTT. This encodes CASSLAGGGDTEAFF.

This clonotype was seen at least ten times. The chain links TRBV5-1 to TRBJ2-2; either TRBD1 or TRBD2 may supply D (6 bases each). The CDR3 spans 15 residues. Trimming stripped 2 bases from V and 4 bases from J, with 12 bases between. Germline CDR1 SGHRS, CDR2 YFSETQ. The CDR3 coding sequence is TGCGCCAGCAGCTTATTTGAGGGGGGCACCGGGGAGCTGTTTTTT. Translated: CASSLFEGGTGELFF.

The V gene is TRBV5-1, the J gene TRBJ1-2, with D perhaps matching TRBD1 (5 bases). V lost 2 bases and J lost 3, with 14 bases in between. Germline V lookup: CDR1 SGHRS, CDR2 YFSETQ. The CDR3 length is 15 residues. DNA of the CDR3: TGCGCCAGCAGCTTTAGCTGGGGGAAGGACTATGGCTACACCTTC. This sequence encodes CASSFSWGKDYGYTF. The complete variable domain, with remaining parts taken from reference TRBV5-1 and TRBJ1-2, reads KAGVTQTPRYLIKTRGQQVTLSCSPISGHRSVSWYQQTPGQGLQFLFEYFSETQRNKGNFPGRFSGRQFSNSRSEMNVSTLELGDSALYLCASSFSWGKDYGYTFGSGTRLTVV.

This clonotype was counted at least ten times. The gene calls are TRBV6-1 and TRBJ1-2, with D unclear. Germline V gives CDR1 MNHNS, CDR2 SASEGT. The CDR3 is made up of 11 amino acids. V was clipped by 8 bases and J by 2 bases, with 6 bases between them. The CDR3: CASFMNYGYTF. CDR3 sequence (DNA): TGTGCCAGCTTCATGAACTATGGCTACACCTTC.

This clonotype appeared many times. The chain's CDR3 is CSARDRQTQYNEQFF. As DNA, the CDR3 is TGCAGTGCTAGAGATCGGCAGACTCAGTACAATGAGCAGTTCTTC. V gene TRBV20-1 combines with J gene TRBJ2-1; D is uncertain. The CDR3 totals 15 residues. Germline V CDR1 and CDR2: DFQATT, SNEGSKA (reference sequence). V dropped 0 bases and J dropped 4 bases, with 13 bases sitting between them.

The table lists this clonotype with many counts. A junction end diverges from the germline sequence, so it may reflect a read error. The J gene is TRBJ1-5, the V gene TRBV27; 7 bases map to TRBD1. Germline CDR1 is MNHEY and CDR2 is SMNVEV (reference sequence). The CDR3 is 18 amino acids. This CDR3 is CASSTTGAREDSNQPQNF. DNA of the CDR3: TGTGCCAGCAGTACTACAGGGGCTCGAGAGGATAGCAATCAGCCCCAGAATTTT.

This clonotype was seen repeatedly, ten times or more. The rearrangement uses TRBV10-2 and TRBJ2-5; the D gene is possibly TRBD2 (6 bases). This CDR3 comprises 13 residues. V lost 6 bases and J 3 bases, leaving 11 bases between the germline ends. The germline V gene has CDR1 WSHSY and CDR2 SAAADI. For the CDR3, the DNA is TGCGCCAGCAGCCTCATAGCGGAAGAGACCCAGTACTTC. This encodes CASSLIAEETQYF.

This clonotype was found many times. J is TRBJ1-2 and V is TRBV7-9, with TRBD1 identical over 9 bases. J lost 6 bases, V lost 5 bases, and 22 bases had no gene match. The CDR3 length is 19 residues. Germline CDR1 reads SEHNR; CDR2 reads FQNEAQ (reference sequence). The CDR3 protein is CASSPQTGTGNRSLDGYTF. DNA of the CDR3: TGTGCCAGCAGCCCCCAAACCGGGACAGGGAACCGTTCGCTAGATGGCTACACCTTC.

In the case of this clonotype: One end of the junction is discordant with germline, which a read error may explain. The chain combines TRBV9 with TRBJ1-5, with 7 positions matching TRBD1. From germline, CDR1 is SGDLS and CDR2 YYNGEE. CDR3 length: 14 residues. This CDR3 is CASSVAGGYQPQNF. The CDR3 DNA reads as TGTGCCAGCAGCGTAGCAGGGGGGTATCAGCCCCAGAATTTT.

This clonotype was recorded many times. Relative to the germline gene, one junction end is altered; a read error may explain this. The rearrangement links TRBV5-5 to TRBJ1-5; 8 nucleotides match TRBD1. CDR1 and CDR2 (germline): SGHKS, YYEKEE (reference sequence). This CDR3 region has 17 residues. In nucleotides, the CDR3 is TGTGCCAGCAGCGGCGGGACAGGCTCCTATAGCAATCAGCCCCAGAATTTT. It codes for CASSGGTGSYSNQPQNF.